The sequence of this TCR beta chain was determined in a study of OX40 agonist ivuxolimab in advanced cancers. The data were produced by immunoSEQ multiplex PCR, yet TCRdb's version contains in-frame clones alone and is incomplete. The data contain some 57,000 clones, around 93% of them seen just once; the ten biggest clones take up 23%. CDR3 length: 15 residues. With 5 bases clipped from V and 11 bases from J, the junction kept 10 bases outside the gene matches. The germline gives CDR1 MNHNS, CDR2 SASEGT. The sequencing here drew on CD4+ or CD8+ T cells sorted from blood, taken in a trial of the OX40 agonist ivuxolimab. V usage is TRBV6-1 and J usage is TRBJ1-6, with TRBD1 matching over 9 bases. The sequence came from an adult with an advanced solid tumor such as melanoma, head and neck, liver or kidney cancer. CDR3 amino acids: CASSRTGAVGTPLHF. CDR3 nucleotides: TGTGCCAGCAGTCGGACAGGGGCCGTGGGGACACCCCTCCACTTT.